The 27 T cell receptor beta chains reported below all come from one sample, sequenced in a study of T cell responses to AZD1222 COVID-19 vaccine. Some clones are missing from TCRdb's copy, which holds only in-frame ones; the method was immunoSEQ multiplex PCR. The repertoire holds 150,000 or so clones, with roughly 90% as singletons. The sequences come from peripheral blood, collected on day 0 of AZD1222 vaccination. These TCRs come from an adult in good health.

The genes are TRBV7-2 and TRBJ2-5; TRBD2 aligns across 10 bases. Trimming removed 1 base from V and 5 bases from J; junction bases left unmatched: 7. The CDR3 sequence is 16 residues long. Germline V gene sequence: CDR1 SGHTA, CDR2 FQGNSA. Written as DNA, the CDR3 is TGTGCCAGCAGCTTAGTTGCTAGCGGGAGTGGTGAGACCCAGTACTTC. Residues: CASSLVASGSGETQYF.

The chain is built from TRBV5-1 and TRBJ2-7, with D unclear. This CDR3 comprises 12 residues. Germline-derived CDR1 and CDR2 are SGHRS and YFSETQ. The V gene lost 3 bases and the J gene lost 5 bases, with 9 bases spanning the gap. DNA of the CDR3: TGCGCCAGCAGCTCCGCTCAGGACGAGCAGTACTTC. Translated: CASSSAQDEQYF.

The rearrangement joins TRBV19 to TRBJ1-6; D call uncertain. The germline V gene has CDR1 LNHDA and CDR2 SQIVND (reference sequence). Trimming cost V 5 bases and J 4 bases, with 12 bases left between them. The CDR3 consists of 15 residues. This CDR3 reads CASSVKALYNSPLHF. CDR3 coding DNA: TGTGCCAGTAGTGTAAAGGCGTTGTATAATTCACCCCTCCACTTT.

This clone was counted only a few times. The chain uses TRBV4-1 and TRBJ1-4; D is uncertain. Trimming took 5 bases from V and 8 from J, leaving 12 bases between them. CDR3 length: 13 amino acids. Germline V gene lookup returns CDR1 MGHRA and CDR2 YSYEKL. The CDR3 DNA is TGCGCCAGCAGCTCAGATCGGGAAGAAAAACTGTTTTTT. It yields the protein CASSSDREEKLFF.

CDR3: CASSLDAGGPYEQYF. CDR3 sequence (DNA): TGTGCCAGTAGTTTGGACGCAGGGGGCCCCTACGAGCAGTACTTC. This chain links TRBV19 with TRBJ2-7, with 8 bases matching TRBD1. The CDR3 is 15 amino acids. V dropped 5 bases and J dropped 2; count of bases not matched to a gene: 8. The germline V gene has CDR1 LNHDA and CDR2 SQIVND (reference sequence).

The gene calls are TRBV12-3 or TRBV12-4 and TRBJ1-2; D call uncertain. The V and J ends lost 3 bases and 8 bases respectively, with 10 bases between them. This CDR3 contains 12 residues. Here the CDR3 reads CASSLWEKGYTF. Here the CDR3 DNA reads TGTGCCAGCAGTTTGTGGGAGAAAGGCTACACCTTC.

The gene calls are TRBV7-9 and TRBJ1-6; 7 bases align to TRBD1. Germline V lookup: CDR1 SEHNR, CDR2 FQNEAQ (reference sequence). The CDR3 is 14 residues long. Trimming cost V 3 bases and J 6 bases; bases outside gene matches: 2. The CDR3 bases are TGTGCCAGCAGCTTGGGGACAGCTAATTCACCCCTCCACTTT. Translating gives CASSLGTANSPLHF.

This rearrangement joins TRBV15 to TRBJ1-1, with D hard to call. CDR1 and CDR2 (germline): LNHNV, YYDKDF (reference sequence). V lost 5 bases to trimming and J lost 6 bases, with 13 bases between them. The CDR3 is 13 amino acids. The CDR3 protein is CATSLNGGAEAFF. The CDR3 DNA sequence: TGTGCCACCAGCCTCAACGGAGGAGCTGAAGCTTTCTTT.

V and J are TRBV19 and TRBJ1-4; no clear D. There are 14 residues in the CDR3. From germline, CDR1 is LNHDA and CDR2 SQIVND (reference sequence). V dropped 3 bases and J dropped 8 bases, with 13 bases sitting between them. The CDR3 sequence is CASSIHLADEKLFF. The CDR3 DNA sequence: TGTGCCAGTAGTATTCATTTGGCAGACGAAAAACTGTTTTTT.

The V and J genes are TRBV11-2 and TRBJ2-7; D unresolved. The V gene's germline CDR1 is SGHAT and CDR2 FQNNGV. This CDR3 spans 12 amino acids. V shed 2 bases and J shed 5 bases, with 7 bases lying between them. CDR3 sequence (DNA): TGTGCCAGCAGCTTATCGTCCCACGAGCAGTACTTC. Its protein is CASSLSSHEQYF.

The V call is TRBV12-3 or TRBV12-4, the J call TRBJ1-6, with TRBD1 matching 8 bases. This CDR3 is built from 13 residues. V was clipped by 4 bases and J by 9 bases; unmatched bases: 2. The CDR3 here is CASSSTGVSPLHF. The CDR3, as DNA: TGTGCCAGCAGTTCGACAGGGGTTTCACCCCTCCACTTT.

Of note for this clone: A much more abundant neighbour one base away suggests this may be a read error. V usage is TRBV3-1 (or the pseudogene TRBV3-2) and J usage is TRBJ1-2; D is unclear. The V gene's germline CDR1 is LGHDT and CDR2 YNNKEL (reference sequence). V dropped 4 bases and J dropped 2 bases, with 5 bases sitting between them. The CDR3 covers 12 residues. The CDR3 sequence is CASSLDNYGYTF. DNA of the CDR3: TGTGCCAGCAGCCTGGACAACTATGGCTACACCTTC.

The V call is TRBV19, the J call TRBJ2-3; no definite D call. V was pared by 5 bases and J by 2 bases, with 8 bases between. This CDR3 has 13 amino acids. Germline CDR1 reads LNHDA; CDR2 reads SQIVND (reference sequence). This CDR3 is CASSSWTTDTQYF. CDR3 nucleotides: TGTGCCAGTAGTTCGTGGACCACAGATACGCAGTATTTT.

The rearrangement uses TRBV24-1 and TRBJ1-1, with D uncertain. The CDR3 consists of 12 residues. Germline V gene data show CDR1 as KGHDR and CDR2 as SFDVKD. Between the trimmed V and J ends, which lost 1 base and 12 bases, there was a span of 11 bases. The CDR3 nucleotides are TGTGCCACCAGTGATTTTGGAGGCAAGACTTTCTTT. Translation gives CATSDFGGKTFF.

The chain has TRBV5-8 and TRBJ1-6; maybe TRBD1 (5 bases). Germline CDR1 reads SGHTS; CDR2 reads YDEGEE. Trimming took off 4 bases at V and 8 bases at J, with 16 bases between the two ends. This CDR3 is 15 amino acids long. The CDR3 nucleotides are TGTGCCAGCAGCCTCCCGGGACGGACTGATTCACCCCTCCACTTT. Protein sequence: CASSLPGRTDSPLHF.

V is TRBV9 and J is TRBJ2-5; TRBD1 matches 8 bases. CDR3 size: 14 residues. J was trimmed by 3 bases and V by 0 bases; bases with no gene match: 1. Germline values: CDR1 SGDLS, CDR2 YYNGEE. The CDR3 DNA reads as TGTGCCAGCAGCGTAGGGACAGGGAAAGAGACCCAGTACTTC. Translated: CASSVGTGKETQYF.

This CDR3 is CASRGAAYEQYF. DNA of the CDR3: TGTGCCAGCAGGGGGGCCGCCTACGAGCAGTACTTC. The rearrangement uses TRBV2 and TRBJ2-7, with D possibly matching TRBD1 (6 bases). V was trimmed by 6 bases and J by 2 bases, leaving 8 bases between them. CDR1 is SNHLY, CDR2 FYNNEI, per germline. The CDR3 sequence is 12 residues long.

This chain uses TRBV19 with TRBJ1-5; a weak D match, TRBD1 (6 bases). Germline CDR1 and CDR2: LNHDA and SQIVND (reference sequence). Trimming shortened V by 4 bases and J by 0 bases, and 13 bases separated the two germline ends. The CDR3 has 16 amino acids. The CDR3 loop reads CASSTVGGHSNQPQHF. The CDR3 region has the DNA TGTGCCAGTAGTACTGTGGGGGGACATAGCAATCAGCCCCAGCATTTT.

This rearrangement joins TRBV5-1 to TRBJ1-6; D unresolved. From germline, CDR1 is SGHRS and CDR2 YFSETQ. The CDR3 covers 17 residues. The ends were cut back, 0 bases at V and 5 bases at J, with 15 bases in the middle. In DNA form, the CDR3 reads TGCGCCAGCAGCTTGGCCTTAGGAACGGCTGATAATTCACCCCTCCACTTT. This gives the protein CASSLALGTADNSPLHF.

The V call is TRBV9, the J call TRBJ2-2; TRBD1 matches at 9 bases. This CDR3 is 15 amino acids long. Per the germline V gene, CDR1 is SGDLS and CDR2 is YYNGEE. Trimming cost V 0 bases and J 5 bases; bases outside gene matches: 2. The CDR3, as DNA: TGTGCCAGCAGCGTAGGACAGGGGGTAACCGGGGAGCTGTTTTTT. It codes for CASSVGQGVTGELFF.

V is TRBV7-3 and J is TRBJ2-1; no firm D call. Germline V gives CDR1 SGHTA, CDR2 FQGTGA. This CDR3 spans 15 amino acids. V lost 5 bases and J 9 bases, leaving 20 bases between the germline ends. The CDR3 nucleotides are TGTGCCAGCAGCCGCAACCCGTCAGCCATGTCTGAGCAGTTCTTC. Translated, it gives CASSRNPSAMSEQFF. Looking up the rest from reference TRBV7-3 and TRBJ2-1 gives the full variable domain: GAGVSQTPSNKVTEKGKYVELRCDPISGHTALYWYRQSLGQGPEFLIYFQGTGAADDSGLPNDRFFAVRPEGSVSTLKIQRTERGDSAVYLCASSRNPSAMSEQFFGPGTRLTVL.

This clone occurred once. The chain couples TRBV19 to TRBJ2-7; TRBD1 aligns across 9 bases. This CDR3 region has 15 residues. V trimming: 1 base; J trimming: 4 bases; junction bases outside the gene matches: 5. Germline CDR1 reads LNHDA; CDR2 reads SQIVND (reference sequence). This CDR3 reads CASSIARDREYEQYF. The CDR3 DNA is TGTGCCAGTAGTATAGCCCGGGACAGGGAGTACGAGCAGTACTTC.

The chain has TRBV4-2 and TRBJ2-7; 9 positions match TRBD1. V lost 3 bases and J lost 7; bases outside the gene matches: 13. CDR1 LGHNA and CDR2 YNFKEQ come from the germline V gene. CDR3 length equals 16 residues. The DNA of the CDR3 is TGTGCCAGCAGCCATGACCGGGACAGGGTTTCTGGGGAGCAGTACTTC. Residues: CASSHDRDRVSGEQYF.

This clone was detected only once. The V and J genes are TRBV27 and TRBJ2-5; 9 nucleotides line up with TRBD2. CDR1 and CDR2 from the germline V gene are MNHEY and SMNVEV (reference sequence). The CDR3 is 15 residues long. V was clipped by 6 bases and J by 3 bases; unmatched bases: 8. The CDR3 bases are TGTGCCAGCAGCATGGTGCTAGCGGGGAAAGAGACCCAGTACTTC. Its protein product is CASSMVLAGKETQYF.

This rearrangement joins TRBV7-9 to TRBJ2-3; the match to TRBD1 covers 11 bases. The CDR3 is made up of 16 amino acids. The junction had 10 bases not matched to a gene; V was cut back by 5 bases and J by 6 bases. Germline V CDR1 and CDR2: SEHNR, FQNEAQ (reference sequence). The CDR3 DNA reads as TGTGCCAGCAGCGCCGCTGGACAGGGGGCTAACGATACGCAGTATTTT. It encodes CASSAAGQGANDTQYF.

CDR3: CASSWGQVTEAFF. The CDR3 bases are TGCGCCAGCAGCTGGGGACAGGTCACTGAAGCTTTCTTT. The rearrangement joins TRBV5-1 to TRBJ1-1, with 8 bases identical to TRBD1. The CDR3 is made up of 13 amino acids. Trimming cost V 3 bases and J 4 bases; bases outside gene matches: 2. Germline CDR1 reads SGHRS; CDR2 reads YFSETQ.

This chain uses TRBV19 with TRBJ2-7, with 10 bases lining up with TRBD2. V gave up 3 bases and J gave up 7 bases; unmatched junction bases: 9. Germline-derived CDR1 and CDR2 are LNHDA and SQIVND (reference sequence). This CDR3 is built from 15 residues. The CDR3 bases are TGTGCCAGTAGTATTCGGACTAGCGGAGCTGAGGAGCAGTACTTC. The encoded protein is CASSIRTSGAEEQYF. Using reference TRBV19 and TRBJ2-7 for the parts outside the CDR3, the full variable domain is DGGITQSPKYLFRKEGQNVTLSCEQNLNHDAMYWYRQDPGQGLRLIYYSQIVNDFQKGDIAEGYSVSREKKESFPLTVTSAQKNPTAFYLCASSIRTSGAEEQYFGPGTRLTVT.